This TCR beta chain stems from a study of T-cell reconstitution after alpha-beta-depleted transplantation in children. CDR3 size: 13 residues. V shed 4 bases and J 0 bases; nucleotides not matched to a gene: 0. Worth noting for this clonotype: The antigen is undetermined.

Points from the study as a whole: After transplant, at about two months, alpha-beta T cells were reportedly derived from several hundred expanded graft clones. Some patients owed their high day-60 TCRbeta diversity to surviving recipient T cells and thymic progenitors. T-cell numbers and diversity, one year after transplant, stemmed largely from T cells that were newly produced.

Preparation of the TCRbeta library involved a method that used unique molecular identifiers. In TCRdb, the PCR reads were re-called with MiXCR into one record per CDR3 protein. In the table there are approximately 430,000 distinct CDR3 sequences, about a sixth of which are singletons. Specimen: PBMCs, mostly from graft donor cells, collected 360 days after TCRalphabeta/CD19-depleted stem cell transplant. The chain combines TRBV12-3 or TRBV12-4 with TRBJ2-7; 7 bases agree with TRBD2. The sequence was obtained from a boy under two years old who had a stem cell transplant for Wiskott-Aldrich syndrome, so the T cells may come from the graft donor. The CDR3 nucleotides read TGTGCCAGCAGTTGGACTAGCTCCTACGAGCAGTACTTC. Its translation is CASSWTSSYEQYF.